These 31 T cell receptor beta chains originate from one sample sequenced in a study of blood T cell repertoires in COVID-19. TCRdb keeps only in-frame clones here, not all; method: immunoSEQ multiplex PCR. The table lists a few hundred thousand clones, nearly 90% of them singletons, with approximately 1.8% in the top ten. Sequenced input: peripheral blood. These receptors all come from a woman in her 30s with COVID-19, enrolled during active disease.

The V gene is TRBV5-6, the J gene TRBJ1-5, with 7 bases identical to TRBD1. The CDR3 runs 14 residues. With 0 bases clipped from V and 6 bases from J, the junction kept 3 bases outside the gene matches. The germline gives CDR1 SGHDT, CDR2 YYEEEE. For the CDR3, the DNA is TGTGCCAGCAGCTTGGCACAGGGGACTCAGCCCCAGCATTTT. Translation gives CASSLAQGTQPQHF.

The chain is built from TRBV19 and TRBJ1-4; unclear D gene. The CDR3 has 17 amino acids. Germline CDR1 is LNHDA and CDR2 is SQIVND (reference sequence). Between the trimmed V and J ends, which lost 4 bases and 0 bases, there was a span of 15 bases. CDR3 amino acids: CASSTRSGGATNEKLFF. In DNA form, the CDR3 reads TGTGCCAGTAGTACCCGCTCTGGCGGTGCAACTAATGAAAAACTGTTTTTT.

This CDR3 is CASSSGDTGNTIYF. Here the CDR3 DNA reads TGTGCCAGCAGCTCAGGGGATACTGGAAACACCATATATTTT. V usage is TRBV7-9 and J usage is TRBJ1-3; D perhaps matches TRBD1 (6 bases). The germline gives CDR1 SEHNR, CDR2 FQNEAQ (reference sequence). This CDR3 contains 14 residues. V lost 4 bases to trimming and J lost 2 bases, with 9 bases between them. Supplemented by reference TRBV7-9 and TRBJ1-3, the full variable domain reads DTGVSQNPRHKITKRGQNVTFRCDPISEHNRLYWYRQTLGQGPEFLTYFQNEAQLEKSRLLSDRFSAERPKGSFSTLEIQRTEQGDSAMYLCASSSGDTGNTIYFGEGSWLTVV.

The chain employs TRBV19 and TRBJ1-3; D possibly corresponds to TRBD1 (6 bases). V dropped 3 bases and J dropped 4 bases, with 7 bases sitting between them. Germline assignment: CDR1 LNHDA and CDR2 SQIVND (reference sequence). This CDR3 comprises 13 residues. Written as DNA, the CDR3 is TGTGCCAGTAGTATTGACAGGGGAAACACCATATATTTT. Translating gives CASSIDRGNTIYF.

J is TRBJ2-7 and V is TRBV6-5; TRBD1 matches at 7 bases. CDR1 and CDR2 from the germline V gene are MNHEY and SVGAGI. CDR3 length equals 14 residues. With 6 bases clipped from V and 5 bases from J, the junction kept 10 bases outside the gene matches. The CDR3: CASSEGQLVHEQYV. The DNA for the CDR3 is TGTGCCAGCAGCGAGGGACAGCTAGTTCACGAGCAGTACGTC.

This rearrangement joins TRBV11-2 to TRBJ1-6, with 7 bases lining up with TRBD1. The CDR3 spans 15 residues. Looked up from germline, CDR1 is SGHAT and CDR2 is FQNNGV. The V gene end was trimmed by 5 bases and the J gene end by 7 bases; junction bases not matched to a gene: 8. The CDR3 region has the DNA TGTGCCAGCAGCCTTACCGGGACAGAGAATTCACCCCTCCACTTT. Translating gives CASSLTGTENSPLHF.

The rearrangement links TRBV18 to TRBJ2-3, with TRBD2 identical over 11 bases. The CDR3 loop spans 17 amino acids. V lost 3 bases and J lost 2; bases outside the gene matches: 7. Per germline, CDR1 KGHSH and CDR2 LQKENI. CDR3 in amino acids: CASSPASGGPATDTQYF. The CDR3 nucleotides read TGTGCCAGCTCACCGGCTAGCGGGGGGCCGGCCACAGATACGCAGTATTTT.

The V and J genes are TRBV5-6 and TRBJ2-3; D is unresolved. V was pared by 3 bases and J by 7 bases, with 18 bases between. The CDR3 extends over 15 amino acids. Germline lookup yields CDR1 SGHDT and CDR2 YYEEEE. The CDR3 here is CASSSTPTRPHTQYF. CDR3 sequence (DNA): TGTGCCAGCAGCTCTACACCGACCAGGCCACATACGCAGTATTTT.

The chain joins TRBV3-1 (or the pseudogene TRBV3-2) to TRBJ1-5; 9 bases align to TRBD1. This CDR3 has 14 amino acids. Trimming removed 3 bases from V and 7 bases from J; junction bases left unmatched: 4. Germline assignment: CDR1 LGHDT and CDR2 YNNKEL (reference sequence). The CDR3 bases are TGTGCCAGCAGCCAGGGACAGGGCGAACAGCCCCAGCATTTT. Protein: CASSQGQGEQPQHF.

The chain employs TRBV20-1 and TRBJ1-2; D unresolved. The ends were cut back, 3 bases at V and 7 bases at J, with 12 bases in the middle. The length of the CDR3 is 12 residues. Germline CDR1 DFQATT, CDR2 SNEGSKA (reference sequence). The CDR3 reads CSASKRARGYTF. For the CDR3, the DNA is TGCAGTGCTAGTAAGCGGGCGCGTGGCTACACCTTC.

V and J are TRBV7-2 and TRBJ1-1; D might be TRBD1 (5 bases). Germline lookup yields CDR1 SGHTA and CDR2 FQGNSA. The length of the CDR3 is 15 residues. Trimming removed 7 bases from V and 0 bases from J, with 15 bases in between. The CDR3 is CASNPAGGMNTEAFF. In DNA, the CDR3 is TGTGCCAGCAACCCGGCCGGGGGTATGAACACTGAAGCTTTCTTT.

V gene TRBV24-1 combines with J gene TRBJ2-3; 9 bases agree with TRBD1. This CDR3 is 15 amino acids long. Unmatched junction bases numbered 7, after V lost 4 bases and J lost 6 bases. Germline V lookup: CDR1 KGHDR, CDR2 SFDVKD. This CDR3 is CATSEATGGGDTQYF. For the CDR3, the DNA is TGTGCCACCAGTGAGGCGACAGGGGGGGGCGATACGCAGTATTTT.

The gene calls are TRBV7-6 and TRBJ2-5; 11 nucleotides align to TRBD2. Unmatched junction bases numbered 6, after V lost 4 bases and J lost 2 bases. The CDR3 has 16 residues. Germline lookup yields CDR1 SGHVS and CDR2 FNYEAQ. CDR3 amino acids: CASSSAGTSGQETQYF. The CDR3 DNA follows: TGTGCCAGCAGCTCGGCCGGGACTAGCGGTCAAGAGACCCAGTACTTC.

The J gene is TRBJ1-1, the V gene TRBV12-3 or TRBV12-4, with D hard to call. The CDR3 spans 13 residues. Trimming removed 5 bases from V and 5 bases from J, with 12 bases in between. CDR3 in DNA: TGTGCCAGCAGTGATGGCAGGCAAACTGAAGCTTTCTTT. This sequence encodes CASSDGRQTEAFF.

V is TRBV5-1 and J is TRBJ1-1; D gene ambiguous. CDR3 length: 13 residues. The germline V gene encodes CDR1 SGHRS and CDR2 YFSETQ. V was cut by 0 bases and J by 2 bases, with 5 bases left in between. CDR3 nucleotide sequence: TGCGCCAGCAGCTTGGGCACTAACACTGAAGCTTTCTTT. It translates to CASSLGTNTEAFF.

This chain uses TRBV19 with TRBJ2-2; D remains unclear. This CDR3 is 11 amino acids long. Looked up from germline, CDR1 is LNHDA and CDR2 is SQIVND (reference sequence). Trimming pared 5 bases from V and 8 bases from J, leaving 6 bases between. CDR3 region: CASSRTGELFF. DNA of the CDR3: TGTGCCAGTAGTCGTACTGGGGAGCTGTTTTTT.

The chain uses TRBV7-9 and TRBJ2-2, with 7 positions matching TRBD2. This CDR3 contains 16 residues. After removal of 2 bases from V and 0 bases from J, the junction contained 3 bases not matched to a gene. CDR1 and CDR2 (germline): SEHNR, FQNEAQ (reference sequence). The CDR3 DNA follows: TGTGCCAGCAGCTTACTCCGGGGGGCGAACACCGGGGAGCTGTTTTTT. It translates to CASSLLRGANTGELFF.

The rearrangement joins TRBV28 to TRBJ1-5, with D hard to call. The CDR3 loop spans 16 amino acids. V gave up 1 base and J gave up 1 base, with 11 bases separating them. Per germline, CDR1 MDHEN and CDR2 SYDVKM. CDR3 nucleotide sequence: TGTGCCAGCAGTTTATTCAACCTCGCGAGCAATCAGCCCCAGCATTTT. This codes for CASSLFNLASNQPQHF.

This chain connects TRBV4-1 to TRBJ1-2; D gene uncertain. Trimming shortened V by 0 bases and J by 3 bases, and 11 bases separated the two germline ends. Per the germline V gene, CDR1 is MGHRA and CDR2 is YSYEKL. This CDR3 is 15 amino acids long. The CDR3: CASSQDSKEDYGYTF. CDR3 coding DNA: TGCGCCAGCAGCCAAGATTCGAAAGAGGACTATGGCTACACCTTC.

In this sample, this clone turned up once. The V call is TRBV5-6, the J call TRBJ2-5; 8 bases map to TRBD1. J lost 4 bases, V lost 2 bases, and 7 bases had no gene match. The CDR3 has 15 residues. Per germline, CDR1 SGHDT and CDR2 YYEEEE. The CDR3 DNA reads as TGTGCCAGCAGCTTCTCAGGGGGCTTTGGAGAGACCCAGTACTTC. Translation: CASSFSGGFGETQYF.

The CDR3 DNA reads TGTGCCAGCAGCTTGGTCGGACAGGGGTCTGGTCAGCCCCAGCATTTT. Amino acid sequence: CASSLVGQGSGQPQHF. The rearrangement joins TRBV5-5 to TRBJ1-5; 9 bases are shared with TRBD1. The V gene's germline CDR1 is SGHKS and CDR2 YYEKEE (reference sequence). V gave up 0 bases and J gave up 6 bases; unmatched junction bases: 7. CDR3 length: 16 residues.

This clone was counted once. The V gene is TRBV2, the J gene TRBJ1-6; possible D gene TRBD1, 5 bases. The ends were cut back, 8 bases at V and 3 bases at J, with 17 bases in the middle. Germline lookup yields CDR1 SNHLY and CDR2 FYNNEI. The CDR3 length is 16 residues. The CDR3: CASGAGSSDYNSPLHF. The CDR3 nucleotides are TGTGCCAGCGGGGCAGGTAGTAGTGACTATAATTCACCCCTCCACTTT.

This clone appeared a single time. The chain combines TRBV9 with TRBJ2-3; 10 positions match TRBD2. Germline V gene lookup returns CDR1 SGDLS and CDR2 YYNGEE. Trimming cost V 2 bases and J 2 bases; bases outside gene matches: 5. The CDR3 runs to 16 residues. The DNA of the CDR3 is TGTGCCAGCAGCGTGGGAACTAGCGGGGCCACAGATACGCAGTATTTT. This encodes CASSVGTSGATDTQYF.

CDR3 nucleotides: TGTGCCAGCAGCAGACTTAGCCAAGCGGAAGGTGAAAAACTGTTTTTT. Translated, it gives CASSRLSQAEGEKLFF. The V and J genes are TRBV7-8 and TRBJ1-4; no reliable D call. The V end lost 5 bases, the J end lost 7 bases, and 20 bases lay between the germline ends. Germline V gene data show CDR1 as SGHVS and CDR2 as FQNEAQ. The CDR3 has 16 residues.

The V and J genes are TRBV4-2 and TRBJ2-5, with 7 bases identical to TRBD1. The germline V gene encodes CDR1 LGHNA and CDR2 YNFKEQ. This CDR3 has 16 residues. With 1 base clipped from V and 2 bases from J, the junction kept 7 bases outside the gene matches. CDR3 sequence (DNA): TGTGCCAGCAGCCAAGCTGGGACAGAGGGACAAGAGACCCAGTACTTC. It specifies CASSQAGTEGQETQYF.

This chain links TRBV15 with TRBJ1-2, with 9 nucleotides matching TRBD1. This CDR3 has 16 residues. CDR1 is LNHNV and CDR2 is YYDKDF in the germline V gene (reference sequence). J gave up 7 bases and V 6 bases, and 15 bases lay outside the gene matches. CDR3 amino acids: CATRGEGLQGATGYTF. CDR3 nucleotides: TGTGCCACCAGGGGGGAGGGATTACAGGGGGCTACTGGCTACACCTTC.

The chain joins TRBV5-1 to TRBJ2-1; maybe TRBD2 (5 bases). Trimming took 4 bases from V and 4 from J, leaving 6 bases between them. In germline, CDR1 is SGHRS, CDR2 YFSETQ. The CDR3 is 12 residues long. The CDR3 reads CASSRGYNEQFF. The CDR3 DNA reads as TGCGCCAGCAGCCGGGGTTACAATGAGCAGTTCTTC. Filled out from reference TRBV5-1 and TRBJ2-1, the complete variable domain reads KAGVTQTPRYLIKTRGQQVTLSCSPISGHRSVSWYQQTPGQGLQFLFEYFSETQRNKGNFPGRFSGRQFSNSRSEMNVSTLELGDSALYLCASSRGYNEQFFGPGTRLTVL.

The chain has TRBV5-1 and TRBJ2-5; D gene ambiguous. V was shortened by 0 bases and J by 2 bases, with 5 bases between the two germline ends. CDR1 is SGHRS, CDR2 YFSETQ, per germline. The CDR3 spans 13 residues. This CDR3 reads CASSLGLQETQYF. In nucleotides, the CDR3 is TGCGCCAGCAGCTTGGGCCTACAAGAGACCCAGTACTTC.

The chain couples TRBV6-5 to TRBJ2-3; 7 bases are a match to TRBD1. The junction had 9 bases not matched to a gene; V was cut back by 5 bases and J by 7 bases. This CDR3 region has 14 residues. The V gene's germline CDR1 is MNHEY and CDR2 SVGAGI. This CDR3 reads CASSPLGGGYTQYF. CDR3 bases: TGTGCCAGCAGTCCATTAGGGGGCGGGTATACGCAGTATTTT.

CDR3 DNA sequence: TGTGCCAGCTCATCGCGGGACACTGAAGCTTTCTTT. As protein: CASSSRDTEAFF. The V gene is TRBV18, the J gene TRBJ1-1, with D hard to call. Germline CDR1 KGHSH, CDR2 LQKENI. V lost 5 bases, J lost 3 bases, and 7 bases lay in between. CDR3 size: 12 residues.

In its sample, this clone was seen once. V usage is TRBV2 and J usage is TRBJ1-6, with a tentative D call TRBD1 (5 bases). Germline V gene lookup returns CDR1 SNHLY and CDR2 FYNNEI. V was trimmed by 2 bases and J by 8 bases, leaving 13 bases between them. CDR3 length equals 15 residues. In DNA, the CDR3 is TGTGCCAGCAGTGAACAGGGACTAAGGGATTCACCCCTCCACTTT. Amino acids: CASSEQGLRDSPLHF.